What follows describes a single T cell receptor beta chain. Authors' methods: The authors estimated nucleated cell counts from reference gene primer amplification. TCRdb's table, derived via immunoSEQ multiplex PCR, lists solely in-frame clones and lacks some. V and J calls plus clone size are reproduced from that table; the DNA served to infer D and trimming. The table includes 150,000 to 200,000 clones, about four fifths detected once. The data were obtained in a study of blood T cell repertoires in COVID-19. At the level of the study: Nucleic acid was either cDNA or gDNA, and it came from T cells, B-cell-depleted T cells, or PBMCs.

The CDR3 has 14 amino acids. The germline V and J ends were trimmed by 6 bases and 0 bases, with 11 bases remaining between them. Per the germline V gene, CDR1 is MNHEY and CDR2 is SVGEGT. The sequence was obtained from a man aged 60 to 69 with active or convalescent COVID-19. Sequencing used peripheral blood. The chain has TRBV6-2 or TRBV6-3 and TRBJ1-2; D is possibly TRBD1 (5 bases). CDR3 sequence reads: CASSRDSPNYGYTF. The DNA for the CDR3 is TGTGCCAGCAGCCGGGACTCCCCTAACTATGGCTACACCTTC.